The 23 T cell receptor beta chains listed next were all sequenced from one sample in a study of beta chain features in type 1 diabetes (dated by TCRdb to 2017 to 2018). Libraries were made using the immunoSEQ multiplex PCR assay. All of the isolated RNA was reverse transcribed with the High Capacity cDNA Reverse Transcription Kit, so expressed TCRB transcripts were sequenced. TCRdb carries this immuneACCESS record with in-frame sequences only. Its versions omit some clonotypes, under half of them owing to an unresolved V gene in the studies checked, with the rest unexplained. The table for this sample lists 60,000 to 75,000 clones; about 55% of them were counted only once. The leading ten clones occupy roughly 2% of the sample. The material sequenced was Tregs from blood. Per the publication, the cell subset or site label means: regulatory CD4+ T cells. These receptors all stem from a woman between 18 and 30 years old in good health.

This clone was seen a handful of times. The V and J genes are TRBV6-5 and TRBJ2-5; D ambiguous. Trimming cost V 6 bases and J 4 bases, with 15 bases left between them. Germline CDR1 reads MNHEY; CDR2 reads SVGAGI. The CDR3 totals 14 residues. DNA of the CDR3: TGTGCCAGCAGCTCTAGAGTAGATGGAGAGACCCAGTACTTC. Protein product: CASSSRVDGETQYF.

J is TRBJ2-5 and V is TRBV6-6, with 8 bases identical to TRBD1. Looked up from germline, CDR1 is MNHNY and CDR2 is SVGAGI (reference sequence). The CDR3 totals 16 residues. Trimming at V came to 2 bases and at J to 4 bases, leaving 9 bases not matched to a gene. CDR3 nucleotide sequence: TGTGCCAGCAGTTACCATGGGACGACAGGGGCAGAGACCCAGTACTTC. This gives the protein CASSYHGTTGAETQYF.

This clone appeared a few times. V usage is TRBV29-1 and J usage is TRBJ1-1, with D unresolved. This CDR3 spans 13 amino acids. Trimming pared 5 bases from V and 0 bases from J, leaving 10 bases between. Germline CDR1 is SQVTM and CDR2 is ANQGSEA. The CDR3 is CSVQTTVNTEAFF. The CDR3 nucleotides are TGCAGCGTTCAGACAACAGTGAACACTGAAGCTTTCTTT.

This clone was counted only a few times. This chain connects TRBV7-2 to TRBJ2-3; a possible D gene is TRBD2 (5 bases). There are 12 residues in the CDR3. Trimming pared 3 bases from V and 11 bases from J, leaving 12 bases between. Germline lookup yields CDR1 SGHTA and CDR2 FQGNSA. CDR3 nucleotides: TGTGCCAGCAGCTTCGTCGAGGGCGTGCAGTATTTT. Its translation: CASSFVEGVQYF.

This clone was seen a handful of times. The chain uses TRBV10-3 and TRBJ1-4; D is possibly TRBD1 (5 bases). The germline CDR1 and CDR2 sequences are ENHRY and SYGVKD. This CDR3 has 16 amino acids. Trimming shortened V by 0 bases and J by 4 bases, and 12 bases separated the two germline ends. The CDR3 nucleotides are TGTGCCATCAGTGAGTCCCAGGGAATTCGTAATGAAAAACTGTTTTTT. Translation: CAISESQGIRNEKLFF.

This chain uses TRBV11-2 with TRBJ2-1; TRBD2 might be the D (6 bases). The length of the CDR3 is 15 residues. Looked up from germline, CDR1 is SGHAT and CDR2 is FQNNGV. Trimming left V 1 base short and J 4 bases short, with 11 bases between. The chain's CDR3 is CASSLVVSGYNEQFF. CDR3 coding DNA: TGTGCCAGCAGCTTAGTTGTTAGCGGTTACAATGAGCAGTTCTTC.

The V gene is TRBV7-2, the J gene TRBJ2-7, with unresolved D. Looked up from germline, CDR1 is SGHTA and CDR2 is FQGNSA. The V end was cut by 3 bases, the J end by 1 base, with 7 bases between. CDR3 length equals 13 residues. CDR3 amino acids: CASSLTPSYEQYF. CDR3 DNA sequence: TGTGCCAGCAGCTTGACTCCATCCTACGAGCAGTACTTC.

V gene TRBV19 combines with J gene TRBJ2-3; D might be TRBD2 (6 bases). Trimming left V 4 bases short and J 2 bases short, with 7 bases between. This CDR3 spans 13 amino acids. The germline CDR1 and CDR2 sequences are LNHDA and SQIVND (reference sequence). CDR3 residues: CASSSGNTDTQYF. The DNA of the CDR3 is TGTGCCAGTAGTAGCGGGAACACAGATACGCAGTATTTT.

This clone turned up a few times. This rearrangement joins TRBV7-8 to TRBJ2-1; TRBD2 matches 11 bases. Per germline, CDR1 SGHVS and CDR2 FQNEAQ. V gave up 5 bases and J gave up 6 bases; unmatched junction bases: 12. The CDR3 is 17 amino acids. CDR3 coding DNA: TGTGCCAGCAGCCCGAGACTTCTAGCGGGGGGTTCCAATGAGCAGTTCTTC. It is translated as CASSPRLLAGGSNEQFF.

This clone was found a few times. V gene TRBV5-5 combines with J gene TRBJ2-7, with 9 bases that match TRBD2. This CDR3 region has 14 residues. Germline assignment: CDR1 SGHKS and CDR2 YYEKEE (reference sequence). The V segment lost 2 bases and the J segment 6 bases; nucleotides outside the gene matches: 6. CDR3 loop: CASSLGGRAFEQYF. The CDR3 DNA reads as TGTGCCAGCAGCTTAGGCGGGAGGGCTTTCGAGCAGTACTTC. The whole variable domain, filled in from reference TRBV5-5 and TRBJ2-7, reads DAGVTQSPTHLIKTRGQQVTLRCSPISGHKSVSWYQQVLGQGPQFIFQYYEKEERGRGNFPDRFSARQFPNYSSELNVNALLLGDSALYLCASSLGGRAFEQYFGPGTRLTVT.

The CDR3 nucleotides read TGTGCCAGCTCCTCCGGACAGGGACAAGAGACCCAGTACTTC. Its protein product is CASSSGQGQETQYF. This chain uses TRBV18 with TRBJ2-5; the match to TRBD1 covers 8 bases. CDR1 and CDR2 from the germline V gene are KGHSH and LQKENI. The J segment lost 2 bases and the V segment lost 6 bases, leaving 5 bases of the junction unmatched. The CDR3 sequence is 14 residues long. Full variable domain (missing parts from reference TRBV18 and TRBJ2-5): NAGVMQNPRHLVRRRGQEARLRCSPMKGHSHVYWYRQLPEEGLKFMVYLQKENIIDESGMPKERFSAEFPKEGPSILRIQQVVRGDSAAYFCASSSGQGQETQYFGPGTRLLVL.

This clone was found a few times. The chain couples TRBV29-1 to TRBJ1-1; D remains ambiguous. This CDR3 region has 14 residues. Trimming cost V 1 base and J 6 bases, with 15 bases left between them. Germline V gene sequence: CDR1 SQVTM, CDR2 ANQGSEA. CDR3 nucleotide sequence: TGCAGCGTTGAAGTTGCGGGATGGGGATCTGAAGCTTTCTTT. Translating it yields CSVEVAGWGSEAFF.

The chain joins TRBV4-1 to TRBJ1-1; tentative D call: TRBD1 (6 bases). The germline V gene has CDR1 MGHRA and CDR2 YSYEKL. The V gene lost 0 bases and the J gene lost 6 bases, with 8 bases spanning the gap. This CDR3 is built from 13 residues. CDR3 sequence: CASSQDRGAEAFF. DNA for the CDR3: TGCGCCAGCAGCCAAGACAGGGGCGCTGAAGCTTTCTTT.

The CDR3 loop is CASIPDSSGANVLTF. The CDR3 DNA reads TGTGCCAGCATACCGGACAGCTCTGGGGCCAACGTCCTGACTTTC. V and J are TRBV7-3 and TRBJ2-6; tentatively, D is TRBD1 (6 bases). Looked up from germline, CDR1 is SGHTA and CDR2 is FQGTGA. The germline V and J ends were trimmed by 7 bases and 0 bases, with 10 bases remaining between them. CDR3 length: 15 residues.

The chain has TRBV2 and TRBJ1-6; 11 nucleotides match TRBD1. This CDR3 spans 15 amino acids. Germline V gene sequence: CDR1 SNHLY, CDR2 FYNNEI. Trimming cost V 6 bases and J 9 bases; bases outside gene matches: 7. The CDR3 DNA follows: TGTGCCAGCAGCCAGGACAGGGGGCACGGTTCACCCCTCCACTTT. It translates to CASSQDRGHGSPLHF.

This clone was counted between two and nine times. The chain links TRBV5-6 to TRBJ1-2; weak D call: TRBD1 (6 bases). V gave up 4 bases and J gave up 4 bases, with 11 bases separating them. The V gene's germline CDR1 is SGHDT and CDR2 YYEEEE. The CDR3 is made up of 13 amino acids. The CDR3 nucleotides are TGTGCCAGCAGCAGCAGGGGTGGCTATGGCTACACCTTC. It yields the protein CASSSRGGYGYTF.

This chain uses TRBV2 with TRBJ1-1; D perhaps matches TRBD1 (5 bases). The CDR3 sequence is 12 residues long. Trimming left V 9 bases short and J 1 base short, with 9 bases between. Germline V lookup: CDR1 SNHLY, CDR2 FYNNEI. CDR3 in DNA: TGTGCCAGTCAGGACACGAACACTGAAGCTTTCTTT. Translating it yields CASQDTNTEAFF.

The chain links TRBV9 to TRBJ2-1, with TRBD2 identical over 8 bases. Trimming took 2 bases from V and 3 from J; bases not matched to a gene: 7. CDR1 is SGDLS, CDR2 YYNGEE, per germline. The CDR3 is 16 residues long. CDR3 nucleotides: TGTGCCAGCAGCGTCCTCGGCACTAGCGGCTACAATGAGCAGTTCTTC. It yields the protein CASSVLGTSGYNEQFF. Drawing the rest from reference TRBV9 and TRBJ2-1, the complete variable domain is DSGVTQTPKHLITATGQRVTLRCSPRSGDLSVYWYQQSLDQGLQFLIQYYNGEERAKGNILERFSAQQFPDLHSELNLSSLELGDSALYFCASSVLGTSGYNEQFFGPGTRLTVL.

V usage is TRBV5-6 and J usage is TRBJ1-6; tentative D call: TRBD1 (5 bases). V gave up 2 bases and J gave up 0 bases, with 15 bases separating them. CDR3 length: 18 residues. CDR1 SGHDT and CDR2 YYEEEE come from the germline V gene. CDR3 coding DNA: TGTGCCAGCAGCTTCAGGGCGGTAAAGAGCTCCTATAATTCACCCCTCCACTTT. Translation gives CASSFRAVKSSYNSPLHF.

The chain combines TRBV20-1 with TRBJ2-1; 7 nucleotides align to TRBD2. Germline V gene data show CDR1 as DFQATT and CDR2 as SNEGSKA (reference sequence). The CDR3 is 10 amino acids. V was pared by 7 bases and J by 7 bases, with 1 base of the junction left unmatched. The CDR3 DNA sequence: TGCAGTGTGGGGGGGAATGAGCAGTTCTTC. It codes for CSVGGNEQFF.

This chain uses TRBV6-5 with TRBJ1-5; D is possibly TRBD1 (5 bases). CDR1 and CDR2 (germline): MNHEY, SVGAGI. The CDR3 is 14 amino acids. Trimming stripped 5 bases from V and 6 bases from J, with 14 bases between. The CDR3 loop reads CASSPGSAFQPQHF. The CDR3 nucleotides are TGTGCCAGCAGTCCAGGGTCCGCCTTTCAGCCCCAGCATTTT.

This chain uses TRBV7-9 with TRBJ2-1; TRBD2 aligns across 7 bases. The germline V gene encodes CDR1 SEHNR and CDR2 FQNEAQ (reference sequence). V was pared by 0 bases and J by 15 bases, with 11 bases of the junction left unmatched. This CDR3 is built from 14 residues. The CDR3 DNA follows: TGTGCCAGCAGCTTAGCCGGGGCGGGGGTCCCTGGGTTCTTC. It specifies CASSLAGAGVPGFF.

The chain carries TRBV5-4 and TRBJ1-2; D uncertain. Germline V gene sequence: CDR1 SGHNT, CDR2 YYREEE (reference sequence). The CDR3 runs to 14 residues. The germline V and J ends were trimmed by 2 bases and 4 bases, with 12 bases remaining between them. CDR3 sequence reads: CASSFAGSGYGYTF. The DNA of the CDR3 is TGTGCCAGCAGCTTTGCAGGCTCCGGCTATGGCTACACCTTC.